This T cell receptor (beta chain) was sequenced in a study of post-analysis software for immune sequencing data (dated by TCRdb to the mid-2010s). With regard to the full study: The recorded disease courses included relapsing-remitting, secondary progressive and progressive-relapsing multiple sclerosis, and some patients had no subtype annotation. The patient repertoires were compared against approximately eleven previously published healthy control repertoires obtained from donors aged 6 to 25 years. A subset of samples was prepared in parallel using single-end sample barcoding, then pooled and co-amplified after Illumina adapter ligation. Study-level results and caveats: Direct clustering with F measure revealed strong co-clustering of samples prepared in the same batch, which led to a batch-effect correction. Normalized Chao1 diversity was significantly lower in multiple sclerosis patients than controls, suggesting substantial peripheral T-cell clonal expansion. The multiple sclerosis patient group was slightly younger than the control group. Roughly 5 TRBV segments, including TRBV5-6, TRBV5-1 and TRBV20-1, were significantly more frequent in patients than controls.

V sheds 1 base and J sheds 1 base, leaving 13 bases between their ends. CDR3 length: 16 amino acids, cysteine to phenylalanine. Of the read, only the CDR3 DNA is kept; its 48 bases are in frame from base 1. CDR1 and CDR2 were assigned from the germline V gene (reference sequence) as SGHNT and YYREEE. To demonstrate the VDJtools post-analysis software, the study profiled TCR beta repertoires from the peripheral blood of 10 to 15 young patients with multiple sclerosis. The multiple sclerosis patients were children and adolescents ranging in age from roughly 6 to 15 years. This clonotype was observed a few times. Its antigen remains undetermined. No much larger clonotype is one base removed from it; base qualities were not supplied. The library was prepared using PCR. The sequencing machine was an Illumina HiSeq 2500. To reduce PCR and sequencing biases, unique molecular identifiers were incorporated into the TCR beta cDNA libraries. About 0.5 million cDNA molecules were obtained for every 1 to 10 million input T cells, so each molecule roughly corresponded to one T cell. The patient libraries were prepared and sequenced with the same protocol used for the earlier healthy control dataset. Samples belonging to the same batch were prepared together, multiplexed and sequenced on a shared HiSeq lane. The authors processed their data as follows. MIGEC handled the raw barcoded reads, throwing out single-read molecular identifier groups before consensus assembly and CDR3 extraction. VDJtools was used for post-analysis of the clonotype tables, and diversity was normalized by down-sampling every dataset to the size of the smallest sample. To correct batch-related cross-sample contamination, repertoire overlap clustering matched CDR3 amino acid sequences but not nucleotide sequences. TCRdb handled the public reads itself, with Q25 trimming in fastp and clone calling in MiXCR, and kept productive beta chains. Every distinct CDR3 protein forms one entry, paired with its most common genes and DNA. In this record, the V and J calls reflect TCRdb's handling and not the investigators' own analysis. For this sample there are fewer than 700,000 distinct CDR3 sequences; roughly 40% appear just once. Roughly 1.7% of the sample is held by the ten biggest clonotypes.

The chain employs TRBV5-4 and TRBJ2-3, with no reliable assignment of the D segment. The sample was blood. The clonotype was recovered from a girl under 18 with multiple sclerosis. The bases read TGTGCCAGCAGCTTGTATTATCGACTGCGCACAGATACGCAGTATTTT. The encoded protein is CASSLYYRLRTDTQYF.